What follows are 21 T cell receptor beta chains derived from one specimen sequenced in a study of blood T cell repertoires in COVID-19. Using immunoSEQ multiplex PCR, the repertoire was profiled, and TCRdb retains in-frame clones only, with some absent. The repertoire holds 100,000 or so clones, with 70% to 90% as singletons. The material sequenced was peripheral blood. The receptors come from a woman aged 25 to 39 with acute or convalescent COVID-19.

This clone has only one observation. CDR3 in amino acids: CASSNLPRVDQPQHF. The CDR3 DNA reads as TGTGCCAGCAGTAACCTCCCCAGGGTCGATCAGCCCCAGCATTTT. The genes are TRBV28 and TRBJ1-5; perhaps TRBD1 as D (5 bases). The length of the CDR3 is 15 residues. The V end was cut by 5 bases, the J end by 5 bases, with 16 bases between. Germline CDR1 and CDR2: MDHEN and SYDVKM. The whole variable domain, remainder taken from reference TRBV28 and TRBJ1-5, is DVKVTQSSRYLVKRTGEKVFLECVQDMDHENMFWYRQDPGLGLRLIYFSYDVKMKEKGDIPEGYSVSREKKERFSLILESASTNQTSMYLCASSNLPRVDQPQHFGDGTRLSIL.

The chain is built from TRBV9 and TRBJ2-7, with 13 bases lining up with TRBD2. Trimming cost V 2 bases and J 5 bases; bases outside gene matches: 1. CDR1 SGDLS and CDR2 YYNGEE come from the germline V gene. CDR3 length: 14 amino acids. CDR3 bases: TGTGCCAGCAGCGTTGGACTAGCGGGGGACGAGCAGTACTTC. Its translation: CASSVGLAGDEQYF.

The chain is built from TRBV18 and TRBJ2-2; weak D call: TRBD1 (6 bases). The ends were cut back, 4 bases at V and 5 bases at J, with 8 bases in the middle. The CDR3 sequence is 13 residues long. Per the germline V gene, CDR1 is KGHSH and CDR2 is LQKENI. The CDR3 reads CASSQTGTGELFF. CDR3 in DNA: TGTGCCAGCTCACAAACAGGGACCGGGGAGCTGTTTTTT.

The CDR3 DNA reads as TGTGCCAGCACCCCTCCGGGGGTACTCGCAGATACGCAGTATTTT. Its translation is CASTPPGVLADTQYF. The chain has TRBV6-5 and TRBJ2-3; maybe TRBD2 (6 bases). The CDR3 is 15 amino acids. V lost 7 bases, J lost 4 bases, and 18 bases lay in between. Germline CDR1 reads MNHEY; CDR2 reads SVGAGI.

V usage is TRBV6-6 and J usage is TRBJ2-1, with D maybe TRBD1 (6 bases). This CDR3 has 14 amino acids. The germline V gene encodes CDR1 MNHNY and CDR2 SVGAGI (reference sequence). V was trimmed by 6 bases and J by 7 bases, leaving 16 bases between them. The CDR3 here is CASRDQGSGNEQFF. CDR3 DNA: TGTGCCAGCAGGGATCAGGGGTCAGGAAATGAGCAGTTCTTC.

V usage is TRBV4-2 and J usage is TRBJ1-4; possibly TRBD1 for D (6 bases). V gave up 0 bases and J gave up 8 bases, with 19 bases separating them. Germline V gives CDR1 LGHNA, CDR2 YNFKEQ. CDR3 length: 17 amino acids. CDR3 nucleotide sequence: TGTGCCAGCAGCCAAGATATTGGCAGGGGATCGGGGGAAAAACTGTTTTTT. Translating gives CASSQDIGRGSGEKLFF.

The chain is built from TRBV3-1 (or the pseudogene TRBV3-2) and TRBJ2-7; D ambiguous. CDR1 and CDR2 from the germline V gene are LGHDT and YNNKEL (reference sequence). The length of the CDR3 is 13 residues. Trimming took 0 bases from V and 9 from J, leaving 12 bases between them. The CDR3 here is CASSQEPPSGQYF. The CDR3 region has the DNA TGTGCCAGCAGCCAAGAACCCCCCTCAGGGCAGTACTTC.

This chain joins TRBV5-1 and TRBJ2-1, with 8 bases aligning to TRBD1. The junction had 9 bases not matched to a gene; V was cut back by 4 bases and J by 6 bases. Per germline, CDR1 SGHRS and CDR2 YFSETQ. The CDR3 totals 15 residues. The CDR3 here is CASSLTQGAANEQFF. The CDR3 DNA sequence: TGCGCCAGCAGCCTGACCCAGGGGGCGGCCAATGAGCAGTTCTTC.

J is TRBJ1-2 and V is TRBV4-2; D uncertain. Germline V gene data show CDR1 as LGHNA and CDR2 as YNFKEQ. The CDR3 contains 13 residues. The V end was cut by 0 bases, the J end by 7 bases, with 9 bases between. The CDR3 DNA reads TGTGCCAGCAGCCAAGACATACGGGTTGGCTACACCTTC. Its protein is CASSQDIRVGYTF.

The CDR3 DNA reads as TGTGCCAGCTCACGCCCGGACAGGGGACTTTTCTATGGCTACACCTTC. It encodes CASSRPDRGLFYGYTF. The genes are TRBV18 and TRBJ1-2; 9 bases match TRBD1. Germline loops: CDR1 KGHSH, CDR2 LQKENI. Trimming cost V 4 bases and J 4 bases; bases outside gene matches: 10. This CDR3 has 16 amino acids.

V gene TRBV14 combines with J gene TRBJ1-6; D is ambiguous. The CDR3 sequence is 14 residues long. Germline lookup yields CDR1 SGHDN and CDR2 FVKESK. Trimming pared 3 bases from V and 5 bases from J, leaving 8 bases between. In nucleotides, the CDR3 is TGTGCCAGCAGCCACGGCGGTAATAATTCACCCCTCCACTTT. This gives the protein CASSHGGNNSPLHF.

A single count supports this clone. The chain combines TRBV5-1 with TRBJ2-7; 7 nucleotides agree with TRBD1. Trimming at V came to 3 bases and at J to 3 bases, leaving 9 bases not matched to a gene. The germline CDR1 and CDR2 sequences are SGHRS and YFSETQ. This CDR3 region has 15 residues. The CDR3 DNA follows: TGCGCCAGCAGCTACGGACAGGCGACCTACTACGAGCAGTACTTC. Translation gives CASSYGQATYYEQYF.

The chain carries TRBV28 and TRBJ2-7, with a weak D call TRBD2 (6 bases). The germline V gene encodes CDR1 MDHEN and CDR2 SYDVKM. The CDR3 has 16 residues. V lost 2 bases and J 1 base, leaving 15 bases between the germline ends. CDR3 sequence reads: CASSLNPGTASYEQYF. The CDR3 DNA sequence: TGTGCCAGCAGTTTAAATCCCGGGACTGCTTCCTACGAGCAGTACTTC.

J is TRBJ2-2 and V is TRBV2; D not certain. Per the germline V gene, CDR1 is SNHLY and CDR2 is FYNNEI. The ends were cut back, 4 bases at V and 6 bases at J, with 3 bases in the middle. The CDR3 length is 11 residues. In DNA, the CDR3 is TGTGCCAGCAGTGTCTCCGGGGAGCTGTTTTTT. This codes for CASSVSGELFF.

This clone appeared a single time. This chain uses TRBV19 with TRBJ1-6, with TRBD1 identical over 7 bases. Trimming at V came to 3 bases and at J to 10 bases, leaving 6 bases not matched to a gene. CDR3 length: 14 residues. CDR1 and CDR2 from the germline V gene are LNHDA and SQIVND (reference sequence). In DNA form, the CDR3 reads TGTGCCAGTAGTATTAGTGGCAGGGGGTCACCCCTCCACTTT. It translates to CASSISGRGSPLHF.

The chain employs TRBV29-1 and TRBJ1-2; 11 bases map to TRBD1. The germline CDR1 and CDR2 sequences are SQVTM and ANQGSEA. The length of the CDR3 is 14 residues. J was trimmed by 5 bases and V by 4 bases; bases with no gene match: 6. CDR3 DNA sequence: TGCAGCGTTGGCGGGACAGGGGGATTTTATGGCTACACCTTC. Protein product: CSVGGTGGFYGYTF.

CDR3 sequence: CSVYLTTTDTQYF. The CDR3 DNA follows: TGCAGCGTCTATTTGACAACCACAGATACGCAGTATTTT. V is TRBV29-1 and J is TRBJ2-3; no clear D. The germline V gene encodes CDR1 SQVTM and CDR2 ANQGSEA. V was shortened by 6 bases and J by 2 bases, with 12 bases between the two germline ends. The CDR3 sequence is 13 residues long.

The V call is TRBV7-8, the J call TRBJ1-2; possible D gene TRBD1, 6 bases. CDR3 length: 15 residues. Per germline, CDR1 SGHVS and CDR2 FQNEAQ. Trimming stripped 1 base from V and 0 bases from J, with 9 bases between. CDR3 sequence (DNA): TGTGCCAGCAGCTTAGATGGGGGCCCTAACTATGGCTACACCTTC. The encoded protein is CASSLDGGPNYGYTF.

This clone was picked up one time. The V gene is TRBV15, the J gene TRBJ2-3; 9 nucleotides align to TRBD1. Germline loops: CDR1 LNHNV, CDR2 YYDKDF (reference sequence). The length of the CDR3 is 15 residues. Trimming took 7 bases from V and 1 from J; bases not matched to a gene: 6. In DNA form, the CDR3 reads TGTGCCACCAACCCTCGGACAGGGGGCACAGATACGCAGTATTTT. Protein product: CATNPRTGGTDTQYF.

The chain carries TRBV11-3 and TRBJ1-2; D is perhaps TRBD1 (6 bases). The CDR3 is 17 residues long. Germline CDR1 SGHNT, CDR2 YENEEA. Trimming removed 5 bases at V and 1 base at J, with 20 bases between. As DNA, the CDR3 is TGTGCCAGCAGCATGGACAGCTGGGGTGGGTTTAACTATGGCTACACCTTC. As protein: CASSMDSWGGFNYGYTF.

The chain is built from TRBV7-2 and TRBJ2-4; tentative D call: TRBD2 (7 bases). The CDR3 is 14 residues long. The V gene's germline CDR1 is SGHTA and CDR2 FQGNSA. V shed 3 bases and J shed 7 bases, with 13 bases lying between them. The CDR3 sequence is CASSFSRGGNIQYF. The CDR3 DNA reads TGTGCCAGCAGCTTCTCAAGGGGGGGGAACATTCAGTACTTC.